Shown below are 5 T cell receptor beta chains from a single sample sequenced in a study of T cells in Graves' hyperthyroidism and ophthalmopathy. Amplification of TCR beta CDR3 regions used RNA as the template. In the first-round RT-PCR of the TCR CDR3, the HTBI primer set was used. TCRdb independently ran MiXCR on the multiplex PCR reads; one entry per CDR3 protein. The table has approximately 370,000 distinct CDR3 sequences, 15% seen once. The sequenced sample was blood. The source of these receptors is a woman aged 25 to 39 with Graves' hyperthyroidism.

About this clonotype itself: One end of the junction does not line up with germline, which may come from a read error. This sequence joins TRBV6-1 and TRBJ2-1, with D perhaps TRBD1 (6 bases). This CDR3 contains 14 residues. Germline V CDR1 and CDR2: MNHNS, SASEGT. Written as DNA, the CDR3 is TGTGCCAGCAAAGAACAGGGATCCTACAATGAGCGGTTCTTC. It encodes CASKEQGSYNERFF.

This clonotype was seen ten or more times. The rearrangement links TRBV2 to TRBJ1-2; tentative D call: TRBD1 (5 bases). V lost 3 bases, J lost 6 bases, and 8 bases lay in between. This CDR3 spans 12 amino acids. Germline V gene data show CDR1 as SNHLY and CDR2 as FYNNEI. The CDR3 DNA is TGTGCCAGCAGTGATAGGGGAAATGGCTACACCTTC. Its protein is CASSDRGNGYTF.

The chain uses TRBV2 and TRBJ1-1; 10 bases match TRBD1. After removal of 7 bases from V and 6 bases from J, the junction contained 11 bases not matched to a gene. The CDR3 sequence is 15 residues long. Germline CDR1 is SNHLY and CDR2 is FYNNEI. CDR3 DNA: TGTGCCAGCACCCCGGGACAGGGGTTTGGAGCTGAAGCTTTCTTT. It is translated as CASTPGQGFGAEAFF.

This clonotype was seen ten or more times. The chain uses TRBV2 and TRBJ1-2, with TRBD1 identical over 7 bases. Trimming took 5 bases from V and 0 from J; bases not matched to a gene: 3. This CDR3 is 14 amino acids long. Germline V gene sequence: CDR1 SNHLY, CDR2 FYNNEI. CDR3 sequence: CASSPGGANYGYTF. The CDR3 DNA reads as TGTGCCAGCAGTCCAGGGGGAGCTAACTATGGCTACACCTTC. The entire variable domain, with the rest obtained from reference TRBV2 and TRBJ1-2, is as follows: EPEVTQTPSHQVTQMGQEVILRCVPISNHLYFYWYRQILGQKVEFLVSFYNNEISEKSEIFDDQFSVERPDGSNFTLKIRSTKLEDSAMYFCASSPGGANYGYTFGSGTRLTVV.

Many counts were recorded for this clonotype. The chain links TRBV12-3 or TRBV12-4 to TRBJ1-1; 10 bases align to TRBD1. V dropped 4 bases and J dropped 4; count of bases not matched to a gene: 6. The CDR3 is 15 amino acids. CDR3 protein: CASSSPGQGFTEAFF. The DNA of the CDR3 is TGTGCCAGCAGTTCCCCGGGACAGGGGTTCACTGAAGCTTTCTTT.